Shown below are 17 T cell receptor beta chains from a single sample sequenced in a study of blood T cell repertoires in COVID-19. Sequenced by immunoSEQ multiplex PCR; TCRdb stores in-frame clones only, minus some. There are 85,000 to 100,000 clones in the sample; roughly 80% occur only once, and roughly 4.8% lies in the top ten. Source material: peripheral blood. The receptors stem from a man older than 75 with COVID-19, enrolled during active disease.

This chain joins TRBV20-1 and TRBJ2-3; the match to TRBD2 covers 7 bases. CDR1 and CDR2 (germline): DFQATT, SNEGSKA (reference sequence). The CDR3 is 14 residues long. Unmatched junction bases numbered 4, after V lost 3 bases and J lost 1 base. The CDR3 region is CSASEAGGTDTQYF. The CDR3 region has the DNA TGCAGTGCTAGTGAGGCGGGAGGCACAGATACGCAGTATTTT.

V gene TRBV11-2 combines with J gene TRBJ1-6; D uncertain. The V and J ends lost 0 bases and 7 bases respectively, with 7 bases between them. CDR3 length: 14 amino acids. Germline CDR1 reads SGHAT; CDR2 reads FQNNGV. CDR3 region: CASSLDRGNSPLHF. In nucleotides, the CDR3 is TGTGCCAGCAGCTTAGACCGCGGGAATTCACCCCTCCACTTT.

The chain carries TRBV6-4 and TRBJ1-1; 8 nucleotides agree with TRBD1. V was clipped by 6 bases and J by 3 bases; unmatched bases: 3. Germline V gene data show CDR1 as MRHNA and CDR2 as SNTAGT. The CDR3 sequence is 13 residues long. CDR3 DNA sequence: TGTGCCAGCAGATTGACAGGGGACACTGAAGCTTTCTTT. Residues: CASRLTGDTEAFF.

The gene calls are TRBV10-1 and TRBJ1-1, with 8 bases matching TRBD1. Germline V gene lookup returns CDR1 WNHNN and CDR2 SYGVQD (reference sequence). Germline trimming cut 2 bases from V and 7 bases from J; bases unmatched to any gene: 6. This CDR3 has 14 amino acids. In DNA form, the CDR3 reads TGCGCCAGCAGTGAGAGTCCCGGGACAGGTGAAGCTTTCTTT. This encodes CASSESPGTGEAFF.

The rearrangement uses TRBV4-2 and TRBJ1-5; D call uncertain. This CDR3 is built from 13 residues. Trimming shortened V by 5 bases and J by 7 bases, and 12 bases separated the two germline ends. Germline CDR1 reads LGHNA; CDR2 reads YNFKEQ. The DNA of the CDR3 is TGTGCCAGCAGCTCCGACCGGGGACAGCCCCAGCATTTT. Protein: CASSSDRGQPQHF.

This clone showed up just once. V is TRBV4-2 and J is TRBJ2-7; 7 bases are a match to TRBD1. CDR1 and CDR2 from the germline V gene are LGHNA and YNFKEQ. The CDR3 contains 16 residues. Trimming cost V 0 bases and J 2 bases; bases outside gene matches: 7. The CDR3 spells CASSQDMDRITYEQYF. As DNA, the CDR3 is TGTGCCAGCAGCCAAGATATGGACAGGATAACCTACGAGCAGTACTTC.

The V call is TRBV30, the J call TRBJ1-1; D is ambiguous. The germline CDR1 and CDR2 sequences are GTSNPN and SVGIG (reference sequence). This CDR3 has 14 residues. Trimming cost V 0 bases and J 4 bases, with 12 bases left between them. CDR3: CAWSVGPAATEAFF. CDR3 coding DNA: TGTGCCTGGAGTGTTGGTCCCGCGGCCACTGAAGCTTTCTTT.

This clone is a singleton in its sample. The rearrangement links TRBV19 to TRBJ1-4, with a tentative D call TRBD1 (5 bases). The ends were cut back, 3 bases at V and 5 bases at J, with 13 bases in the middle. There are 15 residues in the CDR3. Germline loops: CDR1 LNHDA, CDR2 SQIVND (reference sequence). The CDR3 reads CASSIGLRGNEKLFF. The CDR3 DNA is TGTGCCAGTAGTATCGGGTTACGGGGGAATGAAAAACTGTTTTTT.

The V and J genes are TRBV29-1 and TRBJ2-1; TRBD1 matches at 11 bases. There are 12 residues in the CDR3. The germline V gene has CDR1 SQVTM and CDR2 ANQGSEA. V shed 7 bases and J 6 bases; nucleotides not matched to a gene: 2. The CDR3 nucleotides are TGCAGCGCAGGGACAGGGGGCAATGAGCAGTTCTTC. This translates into CSAGTGGNEQFF.

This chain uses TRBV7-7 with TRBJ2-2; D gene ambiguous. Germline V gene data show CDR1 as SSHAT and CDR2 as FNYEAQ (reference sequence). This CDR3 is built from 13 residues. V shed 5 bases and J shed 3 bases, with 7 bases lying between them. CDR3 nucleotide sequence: TGTGCCAGCAGCCCACAATACACCGGGGAGCTGTTTTTT. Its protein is CASSPQYTGELFF.

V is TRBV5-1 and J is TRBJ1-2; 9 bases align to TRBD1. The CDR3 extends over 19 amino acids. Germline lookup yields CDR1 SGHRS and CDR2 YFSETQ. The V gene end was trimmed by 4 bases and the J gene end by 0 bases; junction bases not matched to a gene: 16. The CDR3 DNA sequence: TGCGCCAGCAGCCCGACTTTGACAGGGGGTATAGGAGCTAACTATGGCTACACCTTC. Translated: CASSPTLTGGIGANYGYTF. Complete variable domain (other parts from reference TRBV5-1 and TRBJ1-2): KAGVTQTPRYLIKTRGQQVTLSCSPISGHRSVSWYQQTPGQGLQFLFEYFSETQRNKGNFPGRFSGRQFSNSRSEMNVSTLELGDSALYLCASSPTLTGGIGANYGYTFGSGTRLTVV.

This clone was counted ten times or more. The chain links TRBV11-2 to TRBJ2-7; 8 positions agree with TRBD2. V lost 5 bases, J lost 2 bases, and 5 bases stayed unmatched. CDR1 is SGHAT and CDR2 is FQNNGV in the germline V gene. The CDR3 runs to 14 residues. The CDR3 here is CASSQTGGPYEQYF. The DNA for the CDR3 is TGTGCCAGCAGCCAAACGGGGGGGCCCTACGAGCAGTACTTC.

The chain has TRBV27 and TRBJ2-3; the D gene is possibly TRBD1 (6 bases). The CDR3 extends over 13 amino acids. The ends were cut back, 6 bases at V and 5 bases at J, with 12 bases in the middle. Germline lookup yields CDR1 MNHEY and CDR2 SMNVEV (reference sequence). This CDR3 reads CASRRYREDTQYF. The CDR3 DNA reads TGTGCCAGCAGGAGATACAGGGAAGATACGCAGTATTTT.

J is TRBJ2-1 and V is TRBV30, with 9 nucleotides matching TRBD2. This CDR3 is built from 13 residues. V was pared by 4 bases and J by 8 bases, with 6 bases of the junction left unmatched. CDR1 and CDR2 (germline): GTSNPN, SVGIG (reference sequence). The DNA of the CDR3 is TGTGCCTGGACTGGACTAGCGAGGGATGAGCAGTTCTTC. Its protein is CAWTGLARDEQFF.

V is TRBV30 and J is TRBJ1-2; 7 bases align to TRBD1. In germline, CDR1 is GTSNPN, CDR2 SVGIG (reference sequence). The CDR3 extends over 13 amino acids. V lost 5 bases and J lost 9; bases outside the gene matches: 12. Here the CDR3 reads CAWAQGLESRYTF. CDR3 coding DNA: TGTGCCTGGGCACAGGGGTTGGAGAGTCGCTACACCTTC.

The CDR3, as DNA: TGCAGCGTGACGACTAGTTGGGGCGGTGAGCAGTTCTTC. This sequence encodes CSVTTSWGGEQFF. The chain employs TRBV29-1 and TRBJ2-1; D is perhaps TRBD2 (6 bases). In germline, CDR1 is SQVTM, CDR2 ANQGSEA. V was clipped by 6 bases and J by 9 bases, with 18 bases between them. The CDR3 is 13 amino acids.

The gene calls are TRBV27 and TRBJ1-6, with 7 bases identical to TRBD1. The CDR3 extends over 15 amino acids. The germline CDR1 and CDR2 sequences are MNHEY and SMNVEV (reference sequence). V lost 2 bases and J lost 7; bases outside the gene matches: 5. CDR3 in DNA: TGTGCCAGCAGTTTAAACAGGGGCCCAAATTCACCCCTCCACTTT. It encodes CASSLNRGPNSPLHF.